The T cell receptor (beta chain) described here comes from a study of blood T cell repertoires in COVID-19. Study context: Donors in the United States, Italy and Spain gave samples during acute or convalescent COVID-19. From T cells, B-cell-depleted T cells, or PBMCs came the material, which was cDNA or gDNA.

The V gene's germline CDR1 is LGHNA and CDR2 YNFKEQ. This CDR3 contains 20 residues. V shed 0 bases, J shed 1 base, and the junction held 13 bases outside the gene matches. Original handling: Nucleated cell counts were estimated from reference gene primer amplification. Libraries were prepared by immunoSEQ multiplex PCR; TCRdb keeps only in-frame clonotypes and omits some of them. Clone size and V and J calls were adopted from that table, with D and trimming inferred from the DNA. The repertoire holds about 220,000 clones, with 82% as singletons. The V call is TRBV4-2, the J call TRBJ2-4, with 9 bases aligning to TRBD2. Material for sequencing was peripheral blood. This receptor was identified in a woman aged 80 or older with acute or convalescent COVID-19. CDR3 DNA sequence: TGTGCCAGCAGCCAAGATCCGGCTAGCGGGGAAGGTCGGGCCAAAAACATTCAGTACTTC. Translating it yields CASSQDPASGEGRAKNIQYF.